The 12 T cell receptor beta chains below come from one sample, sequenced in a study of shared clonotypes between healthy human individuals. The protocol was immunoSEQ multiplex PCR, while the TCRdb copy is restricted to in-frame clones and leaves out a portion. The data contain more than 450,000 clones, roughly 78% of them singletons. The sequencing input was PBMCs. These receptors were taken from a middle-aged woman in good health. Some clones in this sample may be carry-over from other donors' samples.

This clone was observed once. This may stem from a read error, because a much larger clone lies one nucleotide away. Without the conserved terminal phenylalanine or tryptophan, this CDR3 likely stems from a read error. CDR3 sequence: CASSLGLGNTEAFL. In DNA, the CDR3 is TGCGCCAGCAGCTTGGGACTAGGGAACACTGAAGCTTTCCTT. The V call is TRBV5-1, the J call TRBJ1-1, with D hard to call. Per germline, CDR1 SGHRS and CDR2 YFSETQ. The CDR3 consists of 14 residues. The germline V and J ends were trimmed by 0 bases and 1 base, with 7 bases remaining between them.

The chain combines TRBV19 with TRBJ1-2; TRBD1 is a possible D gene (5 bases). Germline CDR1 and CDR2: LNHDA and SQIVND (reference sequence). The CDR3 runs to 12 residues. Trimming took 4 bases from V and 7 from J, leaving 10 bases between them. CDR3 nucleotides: TGTGCCAGTAGTAACGGGGCCCGTGGCTACACCTTC. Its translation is CASSNGARGYTF.

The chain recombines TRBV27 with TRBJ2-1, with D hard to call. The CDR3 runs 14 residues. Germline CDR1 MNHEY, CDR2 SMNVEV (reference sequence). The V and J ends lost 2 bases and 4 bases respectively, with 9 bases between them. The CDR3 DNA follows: TGTGCCAGCAGTTTACTACAGAATTACAATGAGCAGTTCTTC. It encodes CASSLLQNYNEQFF.

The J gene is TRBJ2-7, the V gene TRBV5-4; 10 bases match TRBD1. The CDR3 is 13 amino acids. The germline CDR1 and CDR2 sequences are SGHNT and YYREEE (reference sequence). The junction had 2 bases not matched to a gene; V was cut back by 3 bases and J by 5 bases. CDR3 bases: TGTGCCAGCAGCTCGACAGGGGGCCACGAGCAGTACTTC. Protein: CASSSTGGHEQYF.

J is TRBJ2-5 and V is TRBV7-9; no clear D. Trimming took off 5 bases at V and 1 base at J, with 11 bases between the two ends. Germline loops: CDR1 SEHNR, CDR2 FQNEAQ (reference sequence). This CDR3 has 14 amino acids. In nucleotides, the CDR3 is TGTGCCAGCAGCCCTCAAGACCGCCAAGAGACCCAGTACTTC. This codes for CASSPQDRQETQYF.

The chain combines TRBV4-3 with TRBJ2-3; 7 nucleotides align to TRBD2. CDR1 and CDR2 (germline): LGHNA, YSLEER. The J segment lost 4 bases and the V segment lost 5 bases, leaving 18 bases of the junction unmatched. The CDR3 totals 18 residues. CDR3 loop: CASSSSPLGGSVADTQYF. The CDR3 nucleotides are TGCGCCAGCAGCTCCAGCCCTCTGGGCGGGAGTGTTGCAGATACGCAGTATTTT.

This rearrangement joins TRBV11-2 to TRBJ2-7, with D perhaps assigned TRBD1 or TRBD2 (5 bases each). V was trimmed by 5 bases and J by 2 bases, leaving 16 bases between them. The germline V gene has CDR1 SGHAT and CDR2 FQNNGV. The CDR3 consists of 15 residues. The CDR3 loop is CASSRGVRETYEQYF. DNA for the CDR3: TGTGCCAGCAGCCGAGGGGTACGGGAAACCTACGAGCAGTACTTC. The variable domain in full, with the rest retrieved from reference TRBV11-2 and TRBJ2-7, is EAGVAQSPRYKIIEKRQSVAFWCNPISGHATLYWYQQILGQGPKLLIQFQNNGVVDDSQLPKDRFSAERLKGVDSTLKIQPAKLEDSAVYLCASSRGVRETYEQYFGPGTRLTVT.

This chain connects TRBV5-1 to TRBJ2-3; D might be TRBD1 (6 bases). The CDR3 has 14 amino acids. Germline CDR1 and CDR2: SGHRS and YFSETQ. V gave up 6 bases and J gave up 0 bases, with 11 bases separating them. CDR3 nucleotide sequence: TGCGCCAGCAAGACAGGTACTAGCACAGATACGCAGTATTTT. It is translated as CASKTGTSTDTQYF.

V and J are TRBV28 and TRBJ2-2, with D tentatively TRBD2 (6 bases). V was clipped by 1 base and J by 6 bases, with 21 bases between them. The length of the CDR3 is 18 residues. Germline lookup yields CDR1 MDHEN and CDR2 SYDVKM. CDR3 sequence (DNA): TGTGCCAGCAGTTTATACGCGGTTGGCGGGAAAGGGTCCGGGGAGCTGTTTTTT. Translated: CASSLYAVGGKGSGELFF. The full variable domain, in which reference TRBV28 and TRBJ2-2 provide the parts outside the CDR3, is DVKVTQSSRYLVKRTGEKVFLECVQDMDHENMFWYRQDPGLGLRLIYFSYDVKMKEKGDIPEGYSVSREKKERFSLILESASTNQTSMYLCASSLYAVGGKGSGELFFGEGSRLTVL.

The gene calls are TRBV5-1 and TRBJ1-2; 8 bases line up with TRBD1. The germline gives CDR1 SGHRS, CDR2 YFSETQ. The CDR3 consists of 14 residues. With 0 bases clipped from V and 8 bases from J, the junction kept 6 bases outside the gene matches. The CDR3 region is CASSLGQGLGGYTF. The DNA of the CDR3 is TGCGCCAGCAGCTTGGGACAGGGGTTAGGGGGCTACACCTTC.

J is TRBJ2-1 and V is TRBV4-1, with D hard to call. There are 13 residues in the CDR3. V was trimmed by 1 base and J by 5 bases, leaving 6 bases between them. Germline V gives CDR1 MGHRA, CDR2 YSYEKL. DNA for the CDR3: TGCGCCAGCAGCCAAGTCTTAGACAATGAGCAGTTCTTC. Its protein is CASSQVLDNEQFF.

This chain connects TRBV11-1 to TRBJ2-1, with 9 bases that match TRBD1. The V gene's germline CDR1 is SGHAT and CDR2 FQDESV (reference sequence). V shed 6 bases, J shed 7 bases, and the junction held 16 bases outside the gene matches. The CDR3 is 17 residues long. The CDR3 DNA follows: TGTGCCAGCAGTTCCAGTTCCGGGACAGGGACCATTAATGAGCAGTTCTTC. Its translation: CASSSSSGTGTINEQFF. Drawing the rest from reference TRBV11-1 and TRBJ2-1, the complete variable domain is EAEVAQSPRYKITEKSQAVAFWCDPISGHATLYWYRQILGQGPELLVQFQDESVVDDSQLPKDRFSAERLKGVDSTLKIQPAELGDSAMYLCASSSSSGTGTINEQFFGPGTRLTVL.